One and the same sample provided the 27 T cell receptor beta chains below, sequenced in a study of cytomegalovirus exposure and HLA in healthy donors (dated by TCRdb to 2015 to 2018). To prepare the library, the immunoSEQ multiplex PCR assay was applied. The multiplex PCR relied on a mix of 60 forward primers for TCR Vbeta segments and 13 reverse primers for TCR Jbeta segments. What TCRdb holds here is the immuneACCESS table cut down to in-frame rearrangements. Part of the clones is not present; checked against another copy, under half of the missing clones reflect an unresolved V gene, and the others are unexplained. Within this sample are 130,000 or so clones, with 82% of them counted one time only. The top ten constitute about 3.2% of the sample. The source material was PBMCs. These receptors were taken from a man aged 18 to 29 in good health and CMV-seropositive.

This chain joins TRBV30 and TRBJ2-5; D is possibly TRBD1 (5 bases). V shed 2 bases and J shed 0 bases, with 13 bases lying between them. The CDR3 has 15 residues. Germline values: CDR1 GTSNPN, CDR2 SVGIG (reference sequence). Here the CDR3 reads CAWSLWGSDQETQYF. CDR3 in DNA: TGTGCCTGGAGTTTGTGGGGCAGCGACCAAGAGACCCAGTACTTC.

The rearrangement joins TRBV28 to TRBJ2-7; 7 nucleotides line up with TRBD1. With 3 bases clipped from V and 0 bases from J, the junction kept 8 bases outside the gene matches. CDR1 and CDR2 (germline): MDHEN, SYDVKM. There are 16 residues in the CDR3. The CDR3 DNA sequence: TGTGCCAGCAGTTTCCCTAGGACAGGTCTCTCCTACGAGCAGTACTTC. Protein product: CASSFPRTGLSYEQYF.

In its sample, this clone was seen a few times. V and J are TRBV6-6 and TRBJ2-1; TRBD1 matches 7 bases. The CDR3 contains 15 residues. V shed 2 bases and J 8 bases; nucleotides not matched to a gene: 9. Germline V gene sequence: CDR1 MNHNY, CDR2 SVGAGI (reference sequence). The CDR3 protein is CASSYPETGRHEQFF. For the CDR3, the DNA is TGTGCCAGCAGTTACCCCGAGACAGGGCGCCATGAGCAGTTCTTC.

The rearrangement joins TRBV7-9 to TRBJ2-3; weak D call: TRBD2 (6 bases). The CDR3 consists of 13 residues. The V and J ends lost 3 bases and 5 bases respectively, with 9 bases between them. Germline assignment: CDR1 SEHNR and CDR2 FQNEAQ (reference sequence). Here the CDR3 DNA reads TGTGCCAGCAGCTTGGTTAGCGGAGATACGCAGTATTTT. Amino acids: CASSLVSGDTQYF. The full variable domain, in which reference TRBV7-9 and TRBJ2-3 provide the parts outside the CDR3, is DTGVSQNPRHKITKRGQNVTFRCDPISEHNRLYWYRQTLGQGPEFLTYFQNEAQLEKSRLLSDRFSAERPKGSFSTLEIQRTEQGDSAMYLCASSLVSGDTQYFGPGTRLTVL.

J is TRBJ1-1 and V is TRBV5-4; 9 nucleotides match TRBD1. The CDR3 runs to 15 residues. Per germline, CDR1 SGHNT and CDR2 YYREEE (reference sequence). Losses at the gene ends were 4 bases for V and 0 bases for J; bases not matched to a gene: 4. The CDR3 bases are TGTGCCAGCAGCCCGACAGGGGGTATGAACACTGAAGCTTTCTTT. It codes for CASSPTGGMNTEAFF.

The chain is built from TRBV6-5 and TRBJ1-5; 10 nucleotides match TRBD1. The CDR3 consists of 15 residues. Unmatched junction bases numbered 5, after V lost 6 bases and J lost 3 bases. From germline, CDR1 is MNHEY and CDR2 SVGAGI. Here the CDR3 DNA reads TGTGCCAGCAGGGAGGACAGGGGGGACAATCAGCCCCAGCATTTT. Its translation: CASREDRGDNQPQHF.

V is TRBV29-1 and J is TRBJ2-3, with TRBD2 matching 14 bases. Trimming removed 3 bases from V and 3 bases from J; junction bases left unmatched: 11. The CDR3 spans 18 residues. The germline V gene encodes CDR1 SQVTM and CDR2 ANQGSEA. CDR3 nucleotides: TGCAGCGTTGATGGGGTCCGACTAGCGGGAGGGAGGACAGATACGCAGTATTTT. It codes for CSVDGVRLAGGRTDTQYF.

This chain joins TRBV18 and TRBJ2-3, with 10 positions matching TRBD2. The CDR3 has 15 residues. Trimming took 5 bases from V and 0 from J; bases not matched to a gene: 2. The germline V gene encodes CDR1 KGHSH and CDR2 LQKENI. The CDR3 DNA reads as TGTGCCAGCTCAGGACTAGCGGTGAGCACAGATACGCAGTATTTT. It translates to CASSGLAVSTDTQYF.

Here the CDR3 reads CASSGGTGGNYGYTF. CDR3 DNA sequence: TGTGCCAGTAGTGGAGGCACAGGGGGGAACTATGGCTACACCTTC. The genes are TRBV19 and TRBJ1-2; 8 nucleotides match TRBD1. Looked up from germline, CDR1 is LNHDA and CDR2 is SQIVND (reference sequence). Germline trimming cut 5 bases from V and 2 bases from J; bases unmatched to any gene: 7. This CDR3 region has 15 residues.

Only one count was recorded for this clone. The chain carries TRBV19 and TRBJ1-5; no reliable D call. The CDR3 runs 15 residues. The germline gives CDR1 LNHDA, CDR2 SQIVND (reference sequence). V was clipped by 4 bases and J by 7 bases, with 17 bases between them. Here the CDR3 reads CASSTLRGDGQPQHF. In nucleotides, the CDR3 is TGTGCCAGTAGTACTTTACGGGGAGACGGGCAGCCCCAGCATTTT.

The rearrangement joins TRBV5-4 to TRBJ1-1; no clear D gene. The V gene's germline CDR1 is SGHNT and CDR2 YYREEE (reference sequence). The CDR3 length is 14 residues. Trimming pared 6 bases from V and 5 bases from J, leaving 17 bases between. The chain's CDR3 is CASNSPEDRTEAFF. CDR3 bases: TGTGCCAGCAACTCCCCGGAGGATCGGACTGAAGCTTTCTTT.

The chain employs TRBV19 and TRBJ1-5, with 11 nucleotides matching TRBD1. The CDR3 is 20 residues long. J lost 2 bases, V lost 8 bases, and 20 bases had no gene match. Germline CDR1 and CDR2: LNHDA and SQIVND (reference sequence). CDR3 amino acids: CASGNNPLRDRGEGNQPQHF. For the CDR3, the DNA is TGTGCCAGTGGAAACAATCCACTCCGGGACAGGGGGGAGGGCAATCAGCCCCAGCATTTT.

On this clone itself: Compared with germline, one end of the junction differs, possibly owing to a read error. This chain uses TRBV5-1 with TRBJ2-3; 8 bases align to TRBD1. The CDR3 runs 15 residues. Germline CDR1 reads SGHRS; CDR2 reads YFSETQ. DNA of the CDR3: TGCGCCAGCAGCTTGCTGGCAGGGGGCACGGATACGCAGTATTTT. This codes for CASSLLAGGTDTQYF.

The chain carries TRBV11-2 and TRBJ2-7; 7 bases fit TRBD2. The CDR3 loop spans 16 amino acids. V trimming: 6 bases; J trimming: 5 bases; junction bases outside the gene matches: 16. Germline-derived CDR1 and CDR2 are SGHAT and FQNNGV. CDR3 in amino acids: CASSPTRGRLGHEQYF. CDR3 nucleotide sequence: TGTGCCAGCAGTCCTACCCGCGGGAGATTGGGTCACGAGCAGTACTTC.

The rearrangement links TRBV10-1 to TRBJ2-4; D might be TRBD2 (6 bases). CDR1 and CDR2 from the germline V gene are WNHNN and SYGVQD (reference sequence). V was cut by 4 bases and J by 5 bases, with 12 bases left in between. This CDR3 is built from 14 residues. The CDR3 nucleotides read TGCGCCAGCAGTGTATCGGGACTGGAAAACATTCAGTACTTC. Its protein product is CASSVSGLENIQYF.

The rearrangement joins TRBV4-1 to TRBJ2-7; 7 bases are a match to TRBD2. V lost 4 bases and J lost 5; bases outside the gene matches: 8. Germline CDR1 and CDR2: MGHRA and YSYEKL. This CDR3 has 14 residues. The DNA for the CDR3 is TGCGCCAGCAGCCCGAGGAGGGAGGGACACGAGCAGTACTTC. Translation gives CASSPRREGHEQYF.

CDR3: CASIRATSYEQYF. The CDR3 DNA follows: TGTGCCAGCATTAGAGCGACGTCCTACGAGCAGTACTTC. The V call is TRBV28, the J call TRBJ2-7, with D uncertain. The germline V gene has CDR1 MDHEN and CDR2 SYDVKM. CDR3 length: 13 residues. Trimming removed 7 bases at V and 1 base at J, with 11 bases between.

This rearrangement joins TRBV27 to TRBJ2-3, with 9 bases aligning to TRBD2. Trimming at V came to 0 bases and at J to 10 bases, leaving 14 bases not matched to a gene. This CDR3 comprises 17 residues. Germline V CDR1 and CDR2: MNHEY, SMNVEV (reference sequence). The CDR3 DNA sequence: TGTGCCAGCAGTTTATCGCTTGGATTAGCGGGGGACATGGCGCAGTATTTT. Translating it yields CASSLSLGLAGDMAQYF.

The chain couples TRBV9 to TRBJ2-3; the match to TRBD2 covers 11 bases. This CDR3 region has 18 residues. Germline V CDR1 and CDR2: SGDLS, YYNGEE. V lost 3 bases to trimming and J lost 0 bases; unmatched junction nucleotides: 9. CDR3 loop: CASSDHTSGSWSTDTQYF. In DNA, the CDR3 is TGTGCCAGCAGCGACCATACTAGCGGGAGTTGGAGCACAGATACGCAGTATTTT.

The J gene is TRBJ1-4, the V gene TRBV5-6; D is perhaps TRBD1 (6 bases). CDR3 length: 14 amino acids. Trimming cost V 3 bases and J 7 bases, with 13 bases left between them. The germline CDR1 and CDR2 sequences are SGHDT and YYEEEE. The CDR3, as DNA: TGTGCCAGCAGCTCAGGGGTAATAGTTGAAAAACTGTTTTTT. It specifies CASSSGVIVEKLFF.

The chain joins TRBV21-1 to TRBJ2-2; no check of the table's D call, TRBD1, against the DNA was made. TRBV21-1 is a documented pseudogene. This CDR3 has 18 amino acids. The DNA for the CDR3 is TGTGCCAGCAGCAAACCCCCCCGGACAGGGCGAGGCACCGGGGAGCTGTTTTTT. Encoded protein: CASSKPPRTGRGTGELFF.

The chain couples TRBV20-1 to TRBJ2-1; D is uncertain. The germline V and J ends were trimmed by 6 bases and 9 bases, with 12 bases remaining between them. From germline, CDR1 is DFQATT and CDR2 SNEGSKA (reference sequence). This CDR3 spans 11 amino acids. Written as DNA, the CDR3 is TGCAGTGCACCAACCTATCGTGAGCAGTTCTTC. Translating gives CSAPTYREQFF.

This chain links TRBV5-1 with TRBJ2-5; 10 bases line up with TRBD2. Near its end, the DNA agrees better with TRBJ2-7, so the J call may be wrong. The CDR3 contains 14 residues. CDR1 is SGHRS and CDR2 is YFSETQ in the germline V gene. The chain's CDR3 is CASSPAGGRYEQYF. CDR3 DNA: TGCGCCAGCAGCCCAGCGGGAGGGAGGTACGAGCAGTACTTC.

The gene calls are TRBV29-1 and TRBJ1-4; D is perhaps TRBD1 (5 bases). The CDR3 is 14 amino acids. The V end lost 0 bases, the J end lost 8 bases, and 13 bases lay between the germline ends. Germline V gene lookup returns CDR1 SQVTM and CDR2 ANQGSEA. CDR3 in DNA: TGCAGCGTTGAAGATCGCGGGGGGGGAGAAAAACTGTTTTTT. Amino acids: CSVEDRGGGEKLFF.

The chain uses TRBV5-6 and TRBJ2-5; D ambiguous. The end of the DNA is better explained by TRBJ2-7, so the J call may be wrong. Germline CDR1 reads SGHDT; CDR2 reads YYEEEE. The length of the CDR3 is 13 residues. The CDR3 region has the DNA TGTGCCAGCAGCTCGGTAGCACCCTACGAGCAGTACTTC. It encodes CASSSVAPYEQYF.

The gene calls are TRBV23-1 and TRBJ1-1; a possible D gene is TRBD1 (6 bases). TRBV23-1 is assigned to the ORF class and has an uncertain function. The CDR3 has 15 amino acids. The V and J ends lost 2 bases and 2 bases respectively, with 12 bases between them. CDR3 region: CASSQRDTKNTEAFF. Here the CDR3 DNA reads TGCGCCAGCAGTCAAAGGGACACAAAAAACACTGAAGCTTTCTTT.

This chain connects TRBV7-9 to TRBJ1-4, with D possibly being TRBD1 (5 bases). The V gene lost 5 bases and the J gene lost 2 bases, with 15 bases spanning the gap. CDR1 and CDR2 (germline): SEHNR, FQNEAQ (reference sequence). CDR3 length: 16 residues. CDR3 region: CASSRPATVTNEKLFF. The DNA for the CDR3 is TGTGCCAGCAGCCGTCCGGCGACAGTGACTAATGAAAAACTGTTTTTT.